Sequencing of this T cell receptor (beta chain) was carried out in a study of blood T cell repertoires in COVID-19. Looking at the study overall: Acute-phase and convalescent COVID-19 samples originated in the United States, Italy and Spain. In each case, the material was cDNA or gDNA derived from T cells, B-cell-depleted T cells, or PBMCs.

Per the authors' pipeline: How many nucleated cells were present was estimated from reference gene primer amplification. The table came from immunoSEQ multiplex PCR; TCRdb's copy has only in-frame clones and leaves some out. V and J calls and clone size are those listed in that table; D and trimming were worked out from the DNA. Of about 180,000 clones listed, around 85% are singletons. A single count supports this clone. Sequence at one end of the junction differs from germline and may be a read error. Those enrolled in Seattle joined during active infection and were followed longitudinally afterward. Sequencing was done on a sample of peripheral blood. The TCR comes from a man aged 80 or over with COVID-19, enrolled during active disease.

In DNA form, the CDR3 reads TGTGCCAGCAGTTTAGACAGGGACTATGGCTACACCTTC. Translating gives CASSLDRDYGYTF. The V and J genes are TRBV11-2 and TRBJ1-2; TRBD1 matches 7 bases. The CDR3 contains 13 residues. Per germline, CDR1 SGHAT and CDR2 FQNNGV.